This is a list of T cell receptor beta chains from one sample in a study of T cell responses to AZD1222 COVID-19 vaccine. Libraries were prepared by immunoSEQ multiplex PCR; TCRdb keeps only in-frame clonotypes and omits some of them. The table has approximately 150,000 clones, approximately 94% seen once; the top ten hold roughly 5%. The sample was peripheral blood, taken on day 0 of AZD1222 vaccination. The receptors shown here come from an adult in good health. The CDR3 runs from the conserved cysteine through the conserved F or W. Each record gives: CDR3 protein, CDR3 DNA, clone size, CDR3 length, J gene, V gene, D gene. The D gene is left open where the match is weak. Clone size appears in some rows only: once, few, many, or a class for an expanded clone.

CDR3: CASSKGTGEAFF
DNA: TGTGCCAGCAGCAAAGGGACAGGGGAAGCTTTCTTT
size: -
length: 12
J: TRBJ1-1
V: TRBV3-1/TRBV3-2
D: TRBD1

CDR3: CASSDGRNSNQPQHF
DNA: TGTGCCAGCAGTGACGGTCGCAATAGCAATCAGCCCCAGCATTTT
size: -
length: 15
J: TRBJ1-5
V: TRBV2
D: -

CDR3: CASSYDRGNTEAFF
DNA: TGTGCCAGCAGTTACGACAGGGGGAACACTGAAGCTTTCTTT
size: -
length: 14
J: TRBJ1-1
V: TRBV6-5
D: TRBD1

CDR3: CATSRDRTLIDSPLHF
DNA: TGTGCCACCAGCAGAGATCGCACCCTGATTGATTCACCCCTCCACTTT
size: -
length: 16
J: TRBJ1-6
V: TRBV15
D: -

CDR3: CASSYGTGINEQYF
DNA: TGTGCCAGCAGTTACGGGACAGGGATCAACGAGCAGTACTTC
size: -
length: 14
J: TRBJ2-7
V: TRBV6-5
D: TRBD1

CDR3: CASSIARTQNTGELFF
DNA: TGTGCCAGTAGTATAGCCCGGACACAGAACACCGGGGAGCTGTTTTTT
size: -
length: 16
J: TRBJ2-2
V: TRBV19
D: -

CDR3: CASSLREGPNTEAFF
DNA: TGTGCCAGCAGCTTGAGGGAAGGGCCGAACACTGAAGCTTTCTTT
size: -
length: 15
J: TRBJ1-1
V: TRBV5-5
D: -

CDR3: CASSQDLSDRADSSYEQYF
DNA: TGTGCCAGCAGCCAAGATCTCTCGGACAGGGCAGATTCTTCCTACGAGCAGTACTTC
size: -
length: 19
J: TRBJ2-7
V: TRBV4-2
D: TRBD1

CDR3: CASNPESGGRQPQHF
DNA: TGTGCCAGCAACCCCGAATCAGGGGGTCGACAGCCCCAGCATTTT
size: few
length: 15
J: TRBJ1-5
V: TRBV6-2/TRBV6-3
D: TRBD1

CDR3: CASSRSRGRADTQYF
DNA: TGCGCCAGCAGCCGCTCCAGGGGGCGGGCAGATACGCAGTATTTT
size: -
length: 15
J: TRBJ2-3
V: TRBV4-3
D: TRBD1

CDR3: CASSRRGGNQPQHF
DNA: TGTGCCAGCAGCCGTAGAGGGGGCAATCAGCCCCAGCATTTT
size: -
length: 14
J: TRBJ1-5
V: TRBV7-2
D: -

CDR3: CATSRDGQYQETQYF
DNA: TGTGCCACCAGCAGAGATGGCCAGTACCAAGAGACCCAGTACTTC
size: -
length: 15
J: TRBJ2-5
V: TRBV15
D: -

CDR3: CASSYPGPEAFF
DNA: TGTGCCAGCAGTTACCCCGGGCCTGAAGCTTTCTTT
size: -
length: 12
J: TRBJ1-1
V: TRBV6-5
D: -

CDR3: CASSQALISYEQYF
DNA: TGTGCCAGCAGCCAGGCGCTCATATCCTACGAGCAGTACTTC
size: -
length: 14
J: TRBJ2-7
V: TRBV4-2
D: -

CDR3: CSAQGGEKLFF
DNA: TGCAGCGCCCAGGGAGGTGAAAAACTGTTTTTT
size: once
length: 11
J: TRBJ1-4
V: TRBV29-1
D: -

CDR3: CASSPLAGGYEQYF
DNA: TGTGCCAGCAGCCCACTAGCGGGAGGCTACGAGCAGTACTTC
size: once
length: 14
J: TRBJ2-7
V: TRBV4-2
D: TRBD2

CDR3: CARRSGSSQETQYF
DNA: TGTGCCAGAAGGAGCGGCAGTAGCCAAGAGACCCAGTACTTC
size: once
length: 14
J: TRBJ2-5
V: TRBV19
D: -

CDR3: CASSQTQGAYYGYTF
DNA: TGTGCCAGCAGTCAAACCCAAGGGGCGTACTATGGCTACACCTTC
size: -
length: 15
J: TRBJ1-2
V: TRBV6-2/TRBV6-3
D: -

CDR3: CASRHRGGGGYTF
DNA: TGTGCCAGCAGACACAGGGGCGGTGGTGGCTACACCTTC
size: once
length: 13
J: TRBJ1-2
V: TRBV6-5
D: TRBD1

CDR3: CASSSGQGGDGYTF
DNA: TGCGCCAGCAGCTCCGGACAGGGTGGTGATGGCTACACCTTC
size: -
length: 14
J: TRBJ1-2
V: TRBV5-1
D: TRBD1

CDR3: CASRALTGSGYNEQFF
DNA: TGTGCCAGCCGAGCCTTAACAGGGTCCGGCTACAATGAGCAGTTCTTC
size: -
length: 16
J: TRBJ2-1
V: TRBV4-2
D: -

CDR3: CASSDRGGWNTEAFF
DNA: TGTGCCAGCAGTGATAGAGGGGGTTGGAACACTGAAGCTTTCTTT
size: -
length: 15
J: TRBJ1-1
V: TRBV6-1
D: -

CDR3: CASRSTDTQYF
DNA: TGCGCCAGCAGGAGCACAGATACGCAGTATTTT
size: -
length: 11
J: TRBJ2-3
V: TRBV5-1
D: -

CDR3: CASSVRGEAFF
DNA: TGTGCCAGCAGTGTCCGGGGTGAAGCTTTCTTT
size: -
length: 11
J: TRBJ1-1
V: TRBV6-2/TRBV6-3
D: -

CDR3: CASSQTRGRLNTEAFF
DNA: TGTGCCAGCAGTCAAACAAGGGGGCGGTTGAACACTGAAGCTTTCTTT
size: -
length: 16
J: TRBJ1-1
V: TRBV6-2/TRBV6-3
D: TRBD1

CDR3: CASSLGQGDGYTF
DNA: TGCGCCAGCAGCCTAGGACAGGGGGATGGCTACACCTTC
size: -
length: 13
J: TRBJ1-2
V: TRBV5-1
D: TRBD1